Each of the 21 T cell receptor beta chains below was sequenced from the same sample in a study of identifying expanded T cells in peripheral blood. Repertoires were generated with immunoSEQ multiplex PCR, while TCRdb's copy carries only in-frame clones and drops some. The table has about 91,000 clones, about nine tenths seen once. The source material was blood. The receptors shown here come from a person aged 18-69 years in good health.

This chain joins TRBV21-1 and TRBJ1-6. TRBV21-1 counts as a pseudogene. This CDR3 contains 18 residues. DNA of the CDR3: TGTGCCAGCAGCACCCTCCGGGGATCTCCTCTTAATAATTCACCCCTCCACTTT. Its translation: CASSTLRGSPLNNSPLHF.

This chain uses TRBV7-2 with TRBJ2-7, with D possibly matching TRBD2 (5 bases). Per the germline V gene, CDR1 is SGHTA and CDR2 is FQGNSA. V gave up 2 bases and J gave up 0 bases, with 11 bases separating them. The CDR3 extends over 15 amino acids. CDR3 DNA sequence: TGTGCCAGCAGCTTATCACTAGGAAACTCCTACGAGCAGTACTTC. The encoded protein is CASSLSLGNSYEQYF.

The CDR3 reads CAGRDSQETQYF. The DNA for the CDR3 is TGTGCCGGCCGGGACAGCCAAGAGACCCAGTACTTC. This chain joins TRBV7-9 and TRBJ2-5; 7 bases are shared with TRBD1. Germline values: CDR1 SEHNR, CDR2 FQNEAQ (reference sequence). With V trimmed by 11 bases and J by 1 base, 4 bases remained unmatched. The CDR3 runs to 12 residues.

The CDR3 DNA reads as TGTGCCAGCAGTCTAGCGTTCGAGCAGTACTTC. This sequence encodes CASSLAFEQYF. This sequence joins TRBV6-1 and TRBJ2-7, with TRBD2 as a possible D gene (6 bases). Trimming cost V 5 bases and J 6 bases, with 8 bases left between them. Germline V gene sequence: CDR1 MNHNS, CDR2 SASEGT. There are 11 residues in the CDR3.

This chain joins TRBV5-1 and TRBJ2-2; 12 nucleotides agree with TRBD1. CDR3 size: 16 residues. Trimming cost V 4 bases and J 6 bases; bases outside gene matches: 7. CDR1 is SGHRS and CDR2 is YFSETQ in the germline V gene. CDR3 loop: CASSPRGQGAAGELFF. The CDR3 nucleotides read TGCGCCAGCAGCCCCCGGGGACAGGGGGCTGCCGGGGAGCTGTTTTTT.

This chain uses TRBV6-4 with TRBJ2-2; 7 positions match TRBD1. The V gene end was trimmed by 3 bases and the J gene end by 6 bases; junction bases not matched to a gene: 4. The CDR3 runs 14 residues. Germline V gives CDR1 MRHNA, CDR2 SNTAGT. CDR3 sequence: CASSEGTGAGELFF. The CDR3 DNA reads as TGTGCCAGCAGTGAGGGAACAGGGGCCGGGGAGCTGTTTTTT.

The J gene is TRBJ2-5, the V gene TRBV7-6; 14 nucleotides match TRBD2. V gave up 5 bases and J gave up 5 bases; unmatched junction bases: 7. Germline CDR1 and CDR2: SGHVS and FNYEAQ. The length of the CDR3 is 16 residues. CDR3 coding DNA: TGTGCCAGCAGCGGACTAGCGGGAGGCCAGGGGGAGACCCAGTACTTC. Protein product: CASSGLAGGQGETQYF. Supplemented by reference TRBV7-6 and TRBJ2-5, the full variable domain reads GAGVSQSPRYKVTKRGQDVALRCDPISGHVSLYWYRQALGQGPEFLTYFNYEAQQDKSGLPNDRFSAERPEGSISTLTIQRTEQRDSAMYRCASSGLAGGQGETQYFGPGTRLLVL.

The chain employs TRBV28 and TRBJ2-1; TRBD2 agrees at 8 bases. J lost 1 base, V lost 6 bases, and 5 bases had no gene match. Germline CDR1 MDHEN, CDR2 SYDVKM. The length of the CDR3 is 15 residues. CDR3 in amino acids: CASRELAESYNEQFF. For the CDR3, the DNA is TGTGCCAGCAGGGAACTAGCGGAATCCTACAATGAGCAGTTCTTC.

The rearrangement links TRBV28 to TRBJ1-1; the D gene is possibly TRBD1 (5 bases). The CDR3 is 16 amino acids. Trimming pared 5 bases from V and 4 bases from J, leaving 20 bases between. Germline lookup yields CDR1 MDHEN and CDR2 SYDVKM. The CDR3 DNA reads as TGTGCCAGCAGTGAACCACTACGACAGCGATTCACTGAAGCTTTCTTT. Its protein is CASSEPLRQRFTEAFF.

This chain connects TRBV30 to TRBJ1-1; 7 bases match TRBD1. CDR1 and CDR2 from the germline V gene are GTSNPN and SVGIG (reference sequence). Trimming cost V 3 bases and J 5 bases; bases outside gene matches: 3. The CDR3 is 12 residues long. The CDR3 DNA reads TGTGCCTGGAGAGGGGGCGGAACTGAAGCTTTCTTT. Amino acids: CAWRGGGTEAFF.

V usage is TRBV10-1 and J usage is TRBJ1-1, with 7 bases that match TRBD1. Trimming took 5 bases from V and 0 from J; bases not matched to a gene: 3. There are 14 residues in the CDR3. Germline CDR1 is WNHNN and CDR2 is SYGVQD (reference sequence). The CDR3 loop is CASSPGTVNTEAFF. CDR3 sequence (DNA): TGCGCCAGCAGTCCGGGGACAGTGAACACTGAAGCTTTCTTT.

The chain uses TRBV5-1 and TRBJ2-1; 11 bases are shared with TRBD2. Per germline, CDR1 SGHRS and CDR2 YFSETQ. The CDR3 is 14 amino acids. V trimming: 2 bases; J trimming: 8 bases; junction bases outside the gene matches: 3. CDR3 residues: CASSFGLAGDEQFF. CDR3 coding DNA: TGCGCCAGCAGCTTTGGACTAGCGGGCGATGAGCAGTTCTTC.

The CDR3 coding sequence is TGTGCCAGCAGCGTAGGAACAGGGGTTACGGAGACCCAGTACTTC. Translation: CASSVGTGVTETQYF. This chain connects TRBV9 to TRBJ2-5; 7 bases are a match to TRBD1. CDR3 length equals 15 residues. Germline values: CDR1 SGDLS, CDR2 YYNGEE. V lost 0 bases to trimming and J lost 5 bases; unmatched junction nucleotides: 7.

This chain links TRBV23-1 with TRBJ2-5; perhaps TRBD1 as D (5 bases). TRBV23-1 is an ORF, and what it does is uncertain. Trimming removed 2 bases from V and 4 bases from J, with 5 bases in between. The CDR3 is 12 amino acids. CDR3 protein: CASSQQGETQYF. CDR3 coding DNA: TGCGCCAGCAGTCAACAGGGAGAGACCCAGTACTTC.

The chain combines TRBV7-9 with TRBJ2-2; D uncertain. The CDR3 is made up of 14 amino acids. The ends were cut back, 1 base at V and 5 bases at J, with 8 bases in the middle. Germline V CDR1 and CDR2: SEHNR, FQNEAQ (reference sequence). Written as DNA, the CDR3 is TGTGCCAGCAGCTTAGTAGCCGGGACCGGGGAGCTGTTTTTT. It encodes CASSLVAGTGELFF.

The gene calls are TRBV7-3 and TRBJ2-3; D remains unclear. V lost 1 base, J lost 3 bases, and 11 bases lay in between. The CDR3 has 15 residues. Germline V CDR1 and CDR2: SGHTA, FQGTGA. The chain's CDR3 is CASSLRSPTTDTQYF. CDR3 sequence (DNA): TGTGCCAGCAGCTTAAGGTCTCCAACGACAGATACGCAGTATTTT.

The CDR3 sequence: CASSVSSGTLPYEQYF. In DNA, the CDR3 is TGTGCCAGCAGCGTATCATCCGGGACCCTTCCCTACGAGCAGTACTTC. The rearrangement joins TRBV7-8 to TRBJ2-7, with D possibly called TRBD1 or TRBD2 (5 bases each). This CDR3 contains 16 residues. Germline V gene lookup returns CDR1 SGHVS and CDR2 FQNEAQ. Trimming pared 5 bases from V and 2 bases from J, leaving 19 bases between. Looking up the rest from reference TRBV7-8 and TRBJ2-7 gives the full variable domain: GAGVSQSPRYKVAKRGQDVALRCDPISGHVSLFWYQQALGQGPEFLTYFQNEAQLDKSGLPSDRFFAERPEGSVSTLKIQRTQQEDSAVYLCASSVSSGTLPYEQYFGPGTRLTVT.

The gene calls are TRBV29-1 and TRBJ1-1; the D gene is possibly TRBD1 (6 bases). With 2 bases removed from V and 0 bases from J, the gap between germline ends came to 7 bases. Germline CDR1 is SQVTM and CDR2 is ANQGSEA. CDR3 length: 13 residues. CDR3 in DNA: TGCAGCGTTGAACCAGGGGTGAACACTGAAGCTTTCTTT. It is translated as CSVEPGVNTEAFF. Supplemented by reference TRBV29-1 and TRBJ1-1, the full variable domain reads SAVISQKPSRDICQRGTSLTIQCQVDSQVTMMFWYRQQPGQSLTLIATANQGSEATYESGFVIDKFPISRPNLTFSTLTVSNMSPEDSSIYLCSVEPGVNTEAFFGQGTRLTVV.

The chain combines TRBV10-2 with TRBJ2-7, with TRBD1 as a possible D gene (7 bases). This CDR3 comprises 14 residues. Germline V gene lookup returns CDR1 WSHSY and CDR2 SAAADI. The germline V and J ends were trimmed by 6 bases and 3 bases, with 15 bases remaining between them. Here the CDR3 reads CASRAGQTNYEQYF. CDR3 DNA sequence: TGCGCCAGCAGGGCGGGACAGACAAACTACGAGCAGTACTTC.

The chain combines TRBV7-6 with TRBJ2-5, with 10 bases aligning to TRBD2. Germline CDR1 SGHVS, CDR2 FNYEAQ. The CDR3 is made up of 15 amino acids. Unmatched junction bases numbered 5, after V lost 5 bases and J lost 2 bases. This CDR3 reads CASSQSSGGQETQYF. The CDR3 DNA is TGTGCCAGCAGCCAATCTAGCGGGGGTCAAGAGACCCAGTACTTC.

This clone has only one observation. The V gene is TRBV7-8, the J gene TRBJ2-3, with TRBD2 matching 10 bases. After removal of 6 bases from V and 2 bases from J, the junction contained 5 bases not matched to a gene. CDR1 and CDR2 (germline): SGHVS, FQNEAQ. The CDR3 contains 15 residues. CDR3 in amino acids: CASRSLAGVTDTQYF. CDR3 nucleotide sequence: TGTGCCAGCAGGTCCCTAGCGGGAGTCACAGATACGCAGTATTTT.